This TCR beta chain was recovered during a study of blood T cell repertoires in COVID-19. Study-level background: Samples taken during acute and convalescent COVID-19 were collected in the United States, Italy and Spain. Sources were T cells, B-cell-depleted T cells, or PBMCs; the material itself was cDNA or gDNA.

The authors' processing: The authors estimated nucleated cell counts from reference gene primer amplification. Some clones are missing from TCRdb's copy, which holds only in-frame ones; the method was immunoSEQ multiplex PCR. V, J and clone size reflect that table, while D and trimming were determined from the DNA. The repertoire holds under 250,000 clones, with 86% as singletons. The table lists this clone with a count of one. This TCR derives from a man at least 80 years old with acute or convalescent COVID-19. The sequencing input was peripheral blood.

DNA for the CDR3: TGTGCCAGCACCCCTCGTGGCGGGAGGCAGTTCTTC. As protein: CASTPRGGRQFF. The chain employs TRBV6-5 and TRBJ2-1; 7 bases are shared with TRBD2. Germline V gives CDR1 MNHEY, CDR2 SVGAGI. CDR3 length: 12 amino acids. V lost 7 bases and J lost 12; bases outside the gene matches: 9.